One and the same sample provided the 11 T cell receptor beta chains below, sequenced in a study of OX40 agonist ivuxolimab in advanced cancers. Produced via immunoSEQ multiplex PCR; TCRdb's table is partial and in-frame only. This table has 60,000 to 80,000 clones, 80% to 90% appearing once. The source was CD4+ or CD8+ T cells sorted from blood, collected in a trial of the OX40 agonist ivuxolimab. These receptors originate from an adult with an advanced solid tumor such as melanoma, head and neck, liver or kidney cancer.

The CDR3 bases are TGTGCCAGCAGTGAAGGGCCCAAGGGGGCTGAAGCTTTCTTT. Translating it yields CASSEGPKGAEAFF. J is TRBJ1-1 and V is TRBV6-1; D is perhaps TRBD1 (6 bases). Germline V gene data show CDR1 as MNHNS and CDR2 as SASEGT. Trimming shortened V by 1 base and J by 6 bases, and 12 bases separated the two germline ends. The CDR3 consists of 14 residues.

J is TRBJ1-6 and V is TRBV19; weak D call: TRBD1 (5 bases). Per the germline V gene, CDR1 is LNHDA and CDR2 is SQIVND (reference sequence). The CDR3 spans 15 residues. V lost 6 bases, J lost 7 bases, and 16 bases lay in between. The CDR3 is CASRERGLGNSPLHF. For the CDR3, the DNA is TGTGCCAGTAGGGAGAGGGGTCTGGGGAATTCACCCCTCCACTTT.

The chain employs TRBV9 and TRBJ2-5; D remains ambiguous. Trimming took off 0 bases at V and 0 bases at J, with 12 bases between the two ends. Germline-derived CDR1 and CDR2 are SGDLS and YYNGEE. This CDR3 has 16 residues. CDR3 region: CASSVGSRFYQETQYF. CDR3 coding DNA: TGTGCCAGCAGCGTAGGGTCGAGGTTCTACCAAGAGACCCAGTACTTC. The variable domain in full, with the rest retrieved from reference TRBV9 and TRBJ2-5, is DSGVTQTPKHLITATGQRVTLRCSPRSGDLSVYWYQQSLDQGLQFLIQYYNGEERAKGNILERFSAQQFPDLHSELNLSSLELGDSALYFCASSVGSRFYQETQYFGPGTRLLVL.

This clone is a singleton in its sample. The CDR3 protein is CASSFSGHPDTQYF. In DNA form, the CDR3 reads TGTGCCAGCAGTTTCTCGGGACACCCTGATACGCAGTATTTT. The V call is TRBV5-4, the J call TRBJ2-3, with D perhaps TRBD1 (6 bases). Germline V gene lookup returns CDR1 SGHNT and CDR2 YYREEE (reference sequence). Trimming stripped 5 bases from V and 6 bases from J, with 16 bases between. This CDR3 has 14 residues.

The chain carries TRBV7-9 and TRBJ2-5; D perhaps matches TRBD2 (6 bases). CDR1 is SEHNR, CDR2 FQNEAQ, per germline (reference sequence). There are 19 residues in the CDR3. V shed 0 bases and J shed 4 bases, with 24 bases lying between them. The CDR3 region is CASSLALSRGKGGRETQYF. The DNA of the CDR3 is TGTGCCAGCAGCTTAGCGCTAAGTAGAGGGAAGGGAGGCCGAGAGACCCAGTACTTC.

Points on this clone: A much larger clonotype is one base distant, so this may be a read error. The V gene is TRBV18, the J gene TRBJ2-7; no clear D gene. CDR1 and CDR2 (germline): KGHSH, LQKENI. V lost 3 bases and J 3 bases, leaving 6 bases between the germline ends. There are 12 residues in the CDR3. The CDR3: CASSPDGYEQYF. The CDR3 coding sequence is TGTGCCAGCTCACCGGACGGCTACGAGCAGTACTTC.

The rearrangement joins TRBV7-2 to TRBJ1-1, with D perhaps matching TRBD1 (6 bases). Trimming took off 1 base at V and 4 bases at J, with 10 bases between the two ends. The CDR3 extends over 14 amino acids. Germline V gene lookup returns CDR1 SGHTA and CDR2 FQGNSA. CDR3 bases: TGTGCCAGCAGCTTAGTACAGGGAGGCACTGAAGCTTTCTTT. Translation: CASSLVQGGTEAFF.

This chain joins TRBV10-3 and TRBJ2-5; 7 nucleotides match TRBD2. Trimming at V came to 7 bases and at J to 3 bases, leaving 8 bases not matched to a gene. The CDR3 has 14 amino acids. Germline values: CDR1 ENHRY, CDR2 SYGVKD. The CDR3 spells CAINERGKEETQYF. The CDR3 DNA reads TGTGCCATCAACGAGCGGGGAAAAGAAGAGACCCAGTACTTC.

The CDR3 DNA reads as TGTGCCAGTAGTAGTCACCCGATCTACGAGCAGTACTTC. Amino acids: CASSSHPIYEQYF. This chain connects TRBV19 to TRBJ2-7; D remains unclear. The CDR3 spans 13 residues. The germline V and J ends were trimmed by 4 bases and 3 bases, with 10 bases remaining between them. The germline V gene encodes CDR1 LNHDA and CDR2 SQIVND (reference sequence).

This sequence joins TRBV5-1 and TRBJ2-3, with D possibly matching TRBD2 (6 bases). From germline, CDR1 is SGHRS and CDR2 YFSETQ. The CDR3 covers 14 residues. V dropped 7 bases and J dropped 4 bases, with 16 bases sitting between them. The CDR3 nucleotides are TGCGCCAGCCACGCGGGGCCGGGGGCAGATACGCAGTATTTT. This gives the protein CASHAGPGADTQYF.

This chain connects TRBV7-2 to TRBJ1-2; tentatively, D is TRBD1 (5 bases). The CDR3 contains 13 residues. Germline CDR1 SGHTA, CDR2 FQGNSA. V was trimmed by 5 bases and J by 8 bases, leaving 15 bases between them. CDR3 DNA: TGTGCCAGCAGCCTCCCGAGGCAGGGAGGCTACACCTTC. Translation gives CASSLPRQGGYTF.